The clone carrying this T cell receptor beta chain was counted only a few times. The sample belongs to a study of blood T cell repertoires in COVID-19. About the research overall: Material from acute and convalescent COVID-19 was sourced from the United States, Italy and Spain. Sample material is recorded as cDNA or gDNA derived from T cells, B-cell-depleted T cells, or PBMCs.

CDR1 SGHNT and CDR2 YENEEA come from the germline V gene. The germline V and J ends were trimmed by 2 bases and 1 base, with 8 bases remaining between them. The CDR3 spans 14 residues. Per the original methods: Amplification with reference gene primers provided the estimates of nucleated cell counts. Method: immunoSEQ multiplex PCR; TCRdb's copy keeps in-frame clones and lacks some. The DNA was the basis for D and trimming; V, J and clone size are from that table. The data contain roughly 220,000 clones, 84% of them singletons. V is TRBV11-3 and J is TRBJ1-1; D might be TRBD1 (6 bases). The receptor was isolated from a man aged 25-45 years with active or convalescent COVID-19. Sample: peripheral blood. The CDR3 DNA reads TGTGCCAGCAGCTTAAGGGGGAAGAACACTGAAGCTTTCTTT. Encoded protein: CASSLRGKNTEAFF.